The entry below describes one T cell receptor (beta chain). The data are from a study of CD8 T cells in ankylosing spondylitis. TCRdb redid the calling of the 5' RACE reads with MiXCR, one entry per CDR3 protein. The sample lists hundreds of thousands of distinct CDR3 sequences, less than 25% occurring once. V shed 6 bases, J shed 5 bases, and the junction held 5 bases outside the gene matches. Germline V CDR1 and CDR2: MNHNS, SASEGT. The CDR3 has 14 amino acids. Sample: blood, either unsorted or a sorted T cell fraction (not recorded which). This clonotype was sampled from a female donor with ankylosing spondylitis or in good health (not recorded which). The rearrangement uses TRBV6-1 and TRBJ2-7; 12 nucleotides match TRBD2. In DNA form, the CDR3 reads TGTGCCAGCAGCGAACTAGCGGGAGGCAACGAGCAGTACTTC. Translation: CASSELAGGNEQYF.